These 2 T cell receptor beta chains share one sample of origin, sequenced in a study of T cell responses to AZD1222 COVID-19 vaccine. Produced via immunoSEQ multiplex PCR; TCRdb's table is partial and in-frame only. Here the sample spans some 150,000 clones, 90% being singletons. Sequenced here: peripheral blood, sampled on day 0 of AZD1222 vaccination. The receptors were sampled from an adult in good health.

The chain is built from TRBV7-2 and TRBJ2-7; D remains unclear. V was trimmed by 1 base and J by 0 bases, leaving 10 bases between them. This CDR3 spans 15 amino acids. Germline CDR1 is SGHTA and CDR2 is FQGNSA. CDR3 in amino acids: CASSLDQRYSYEQYF. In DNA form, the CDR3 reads TGTGCCAGCAGCTTAGATCAGCGTTACTCCTACGAGCAGTACTTC.

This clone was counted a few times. CDR3 coding DNA: TGTGCCAGCAGCTTCATGCCGGGACAGGGCCCCCTCTCCTACGAGCAGTACTTC. Residues: CASSFMPGQGPLSYEQYF. The rearrangement uses TRBV7-9 and TRBJ2-7, with TRBD1 identical over 9 bases. The CDR3 spans 18 residues. The germline V gene has CDR1 SEHNR and CDR2 FQNEAQ (reference sequence). V trimming: 3 bases; J trimming: 0 bases; junction bases outside the gene matches: 12.